This is a list of T cell receptor beta chains from one sample in a study of CD8+ T cells in alopecia areata. Only in-frame clones appear in the TCRdb table, and some are missing; sequencing was by immunoSEQ multiplex PCR. The table lists more than 150,000 clones, roughly three fifths of them singletons. The sample was CD4+ T cells sorted from blood, taken at week 4, from a patient treated with tofacitinib. These receptors were collected from a human donor with alopecia areata. CDR3s include the opening cysteine and the closing phenylalanine or tryptophan. Each record gives: clone size, J gene, V gene, D gene, CDR3 protein, CDR3 DNA. D genes are given only for firm matches. Clone size appears in some rows only: once, few, many, or a class for an expanded clone.

clone size: NA; J gene: TRBJ2-7; V gene: TRBV29-1; D gene: TRBD2; CDR3 protein: CSVHGTSGSYEQYF; CDR3 DNA: TGCAGCGTCCACGGGACTAGCGGGAGCTACGAGCAGTACTTC
clone size: few; J gene: TRBJ1-3; V gene: TRBV5-4; D gene: NA; CDR3 protein: CASSLAGGATGNTIYF; CDR3 DNA: TGTGCCAGCAGCTTGGCGGGGGGGGCGACCGGAAACACCATATATTTT
clone size: few; J gene: TRBJ1-4; V gene: TRBV7-2; D gene: NA; CDR3 protein: CASSLVSGIGEKLFF; CDR3 DNA: TGTGCCAGCAGCTTAGTGTCGGGGATTGGTGAAAAACTGTTTTTT
clone size: NA; J gene: TRBJ2-7; V gene: TRBV5-1; D gene: NA; CDR3 protein: CASSLGDSLHSYEQYF; CDR3 DNA: TGCGCCAGCAGCTTGGGGGACTCCCTCCACTCCTACGAGCAGTACTTC
clone size: NA; J gene: TRBJ1-2; V gene: TRBV2; D gene: NA; CDR3 protein: CASSTHRQSHYGYTF; CDR3 DNA: TGTGCCAGCAGCACACACCGACAGTCCCACTATGGCTACACCTTC
clone size: NA; J gene: TRBJ1-1; V gene: TRBV19; D gene: NA; CDR3 protein: CASSLLPDTEAFF; CDR3 DNA: TGTGCCAGTAGTCTCCTCCCGGACACTGAAGCTTTCTTT
clone size: few; J gene: TRBJ1-5; V gene: TRBV30; D gene: NA; CDR3 protein: CAWSGQRNQPQHF; CDR3 DNA: TGTGCCTGGAGTGGACAGCGTAATCAGCCCCAGCATTTT
clone size: NA; J gene: TRBJ1-1; V gene: TRBV6-5; D gene: NA; CDR3 protein: CASSYRKRNTEAFF; CDR3 DNA: TGTGCCAGCAGTTACAGAAAGCGGAACACTGAAGCTTTCTTT
clone size: NA; J gene: TRBJ1-1; V gene: TRBV9; D gene: NA; CDR3 protein: CASSPRENRGGTEAFF; CDR3 DNA: TGTGCCAGCAGCCCGAGAGAGAATCGAGGGGGCACTGAAGCTTTCTTT
clone size: NA; J gene: TRBJ1-4; V gene: TRBV29-1; D gene: NA; CDR3 protein: CSVGQNEKLFF; CDR3 DNA: TGCAGCGTTGGGCAGAATGAAAAACTGTTTTTT
clone size: NA; J gene: TRBJ1-4; V gene: TRBV4-3; D gene: NA; CDR3 protein: CASSQGGRRHEKLFF; CDR3 DNA: TGCGCCAGCAGCCAAGGGGGGCGGAGGCATGAAAAACTGTTTTTT
clone size: NA; J gene: TRBJ1-1; V gene: TRBV20-1; D gene: NA; CDR3 protein: CSASPRIVF; CDR3 DNA: TGCAGTGCTAGCCCACGAATAGTATTT
clone size: few; J gene: TRBJ1-1; V gene: TRBV7-2; D gene: TRBD1; CDR3 protein: CASRPDRGIEAFF; CDR3 DNA: TGTGCCAGCAGGCCGGACAGGGGAATTGAAGCTTTCTTT
clone size: NA; J gene: TRBJ1-3; V gene: TRBV29-1; D gene: NA; CDR3 protein: CSVEDRTRRGNTIYF; CDR3 DNA: TGCAGCGTTGAAGATCGGACCAGGCGAGGAAACACCATATATTTT
clone size: NA; J gene: TRBJ1-2; V gene: TRBV29-1; D gene: NA; CDR3 protein: CSGSGNYGYTF; CDR3 DNA: TGCAGCGGTTCAGGGAACTATGGCTACACCTTC
clone size: once; J gene: TRBJ1-6; V gene: TRBV27; D gene: TRBD1; CDR3 protein: CASTGGRGDSPLHF; CDR3 DNA: TGTGCCAGTACAGGGGGCCGGGGGGATTCACCCCTCCACTTT